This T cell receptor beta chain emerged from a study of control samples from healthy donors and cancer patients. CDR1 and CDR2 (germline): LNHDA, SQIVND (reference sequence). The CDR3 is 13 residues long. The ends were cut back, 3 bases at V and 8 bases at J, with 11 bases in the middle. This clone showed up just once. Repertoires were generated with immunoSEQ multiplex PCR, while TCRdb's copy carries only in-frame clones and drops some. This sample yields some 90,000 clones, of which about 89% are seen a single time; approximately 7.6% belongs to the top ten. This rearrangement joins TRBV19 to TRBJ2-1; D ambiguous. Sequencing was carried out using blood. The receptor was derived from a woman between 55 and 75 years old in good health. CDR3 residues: CASSIVVNYEQFF. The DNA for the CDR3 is TGTGCCAGTAGTATTGTCGTGAATTATGAGCAGTTCTTC.